The entry below describes one T cell receptor beta chain. This record belongs to a study of technical replicates of blood from several donors. The CDR3 loop spans 14 amino acids. Losses at the gene ends were 3 bases for V and 5 bases for J; bases not matched to a gene: 4. CDR1 MNHEY and CDR2 SMNVEV come from the germline V gene (reference sequence). This table comes from immunoSEQ multiplex PCR, and its TCRdb copy is limited to in-frame clones, with some not included. In the table there are some 77,000 clones, roughly nine tenths of which are singletons. The gene calls are TRBV27 and TRBJ2-7; 10 bases line up with TRBD2. The sequencing sample was made of T cells isolated from PBMCs. The origin of this receptor is a human donor in good health. As DNA, the CDR3 is TGTGCCAGCAGTTTTGCACTAGCGGGGCACGAGCAGTACTTC. This translates into CASSFALAGHEQYF.